This T cell receptor beta chain was recorded in a study of radiotherapy plus CTLA-4 blockade in lung cancer. At the level of the study: For approximately 19% of patients, objective responses occurred, and just over 30% had disease control.

Repertoires were generated with immunoSEQ multiplex PCR, while TCRdb's copy carries only in-frame clones and drops some. Seen here are around 38,000 clones, 70% to 90% observed once, and the top ten hold approximately 23%. Chemo-refractory metastatic non-small-cell lung cancer patients underwent focal radiation alongside CTLA-4 blockade with ipilimumab. The clonotype comes from a human donor with non-small cell lung cancer whose response to radiotherapy plus ipilimumab could not be evaluated. The sequencing used peripheral blood, collected from a patient treated with radiotherapy plus ipilimumab.

DNA for the CDR3: TGTGCCAGCAGTGAAGAGAGCGAGGGTGAGCAGTTCTTC. Translated: CASSEESEGEQFF. The J gene is TRBJ2-1, the V gene TRBV2; D possibly corresponds to TRBD2 (5 bases). Germline lookup yields CDR1 SNHLY and CDR2 FYNNEI. The CDR3 contains 13 residues. Trimming took 1 base from V and 9 from J, leaving 10 bases between them. The whole variable domain, filled in from reference TRBV2 and TRBJ2-1, reads EPEVTQTPSHQVTQMGQEVILRCVPISNHLYFYWYRQILGQKVEFLVSFYNNEISEKSEIFDDQFSVERPDGSNFTLKIRSTKLEDSAMYFCASSEESEGEQFFGPGTRLTVL.